One T cell receptor beta chain is described in this entry. The antigen is unknown. These data belong to a study of T cell responses to AZD1222 COVID-19 vaccine. Study in general: The study pooled second doses at about 4 or about 12 weeks.

The protocol was immunoSEQ multiplex PCR, while the TCRdb copy is restricted to in-frame clones and leaves out a portion. Among 100,000 to 150,000 clones, over 70% were seen once, and the ten largest hold over 5.5%. V was clipped by 6 bases and J by 2 bases; unmatched bases: 9. The germline V gene has CDR1 SGHVS and CDR2 FNYEAQ. The CDR3 runs to 16 residues. Study outcomes and limitations: Only a handful of AZD1222 recipients, more than five in all, had baseline seropositivity. Females outnumbered males among donors, who were mostly white British; clonal diversity was possibly underestimated. Spike-wide coverage was observed for vaccine-associated CD4 TCRs, with dominant responses at 160-218 and 743-854.

The sequencing used peripheral blood, collected on day 0 of AZD1222 vaccination. The clonotype was recovered from an adult in good health. This sequence joins TRBV7-6 and TRBJ2-5; 10 nucleotides match TRBD2. CDR3 sequence: CASRDPGLAEQETQYF. CDR3 DNA sequence: TGTGCCAGCAGAGACCCCGGACTAGCGGAACAAGAGACCCAGTACTTC.